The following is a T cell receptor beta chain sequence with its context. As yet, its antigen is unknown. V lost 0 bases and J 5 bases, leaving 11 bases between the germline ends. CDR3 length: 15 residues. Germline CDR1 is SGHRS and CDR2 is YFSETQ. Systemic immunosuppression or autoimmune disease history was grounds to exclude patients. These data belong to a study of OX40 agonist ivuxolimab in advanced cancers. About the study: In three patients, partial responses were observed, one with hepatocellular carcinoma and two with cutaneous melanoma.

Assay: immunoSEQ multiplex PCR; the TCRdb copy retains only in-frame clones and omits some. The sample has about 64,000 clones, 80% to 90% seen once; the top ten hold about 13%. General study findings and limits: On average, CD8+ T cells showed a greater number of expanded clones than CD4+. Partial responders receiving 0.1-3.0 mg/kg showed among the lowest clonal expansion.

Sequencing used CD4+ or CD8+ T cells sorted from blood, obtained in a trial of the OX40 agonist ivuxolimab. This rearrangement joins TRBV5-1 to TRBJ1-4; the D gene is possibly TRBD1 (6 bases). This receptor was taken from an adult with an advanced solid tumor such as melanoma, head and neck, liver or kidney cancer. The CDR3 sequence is CASSLVGGGNEKLFF. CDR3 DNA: TGCGCCAGCAGCTTGGTCGGGGGCGGGAATGAAAAACTGTTTTTT.